Below are 29 T cell receptor beta chains sequenced from a single sample in a study of control samples from healthy donors and cancer patients. Only in-frame clones appear in the TCRdb table, and some are missing; sequencing was by immunoSEQ multiplex PCR. Here the sample spans some 130,000 clones, roughly 88% being singletons. The sequenced material came from blood. The receptors stem from a man aged 35 to 55 in good health.

This clone was seen a handful of times. The chain joins TRBV12-2 to TRBJ2-7; no check of the table's D call, TRBD1, against the DNA was made. TRBV12-2 is labeled a pseudogene. There are 15 residues in the CDR3. The CDR3 sequence is CASRLVVGQPYEQYF. Here the CDR3 DNA reads TGTGCAAGTCGCTTAGTCGTCGGACAGCCCTACGAGCAGTACTTC.

The chain combines TRBV6-5 with TRBJ1-1; a possible D gene is TRBD1 (5 bases). V lost 7 bases, J lost 4 bases, and 10 bases lay in between. Germline-derived CDR1 and CDR2 are MNHEY and SVGAGI. The CDR3 length is 12 residues. The CDR3 nucleotides read TGTGCCAGCACCCAAAGGGGCACTGAAGCTTTCTTT. It translates to CASTQRGTEAFF.

The chain couples TRBV6-6 to TRBJ1-1; D perhaps matches TRBD1 (6 bases). The CDR3 totals 15 residues. Germline CDR1 and CDR2: MNHNY and SVGAGI (reference sequence). V lost 7 bases to trimming and J lost 4 bases, with 19 bases between them. The CDR3 coding sequence is TGTGCCAGCATGACTGGGGGGGCCGGGGGCACTGAAGCTTTCTTT. As protein: CASMTGGAGGTEAFF.

CDR3 protein: CASSSWTSGAEETQYF. The CDR3 region has the DNA TGTGCCAGCAGCTCCTGGACTAGCGGGGCCGAAGAGACCCAGTACTTC. The chain recombines TRBV7-6 with TRBJ2-5; TRBD2 agrees at 12 bases. The germline V gene encodes CDR1 SGHVS and CDR2 FNYEAQ. CDR3 length: 16 amino acids. V shed 4 bases, J shed 3 bases, and the junction held 6 bases outside the gene matches.

This clone was counted between two and nine times. The chain links TRBV2 to TRBJ1-2, with 8 bases matching TRBD1. CDR3 length: 15 residues. From germline, CDR1 is SNHLY and CDR2 FYNNEI. The V gene end was trimmed by 8 bases and the J gene end by 3 bases; junction bases not matched to a gene: 11. Written as DNA, the CDR3 is TGTGCCAGCGGGTTAGGACAGGGAAGGTACTATGGCTACACCTTC. This translates into CASGLGQGRYYGYTF.

The chain is built from TRBV7-9 and TRBJ2-7, with D unclear. V lost 5 bases and J lost 7, with 15 bases in between. The length of the CDR3 is 13 residues. The germline CDR1 and CDR2 sequences are SEHNR and FQNEAQ (reference sequence). CDR3 region: CASSIGLPREQYF. The CDR3 DNA reads as TGTGCCAGCAGCATAGGGCTCCCTCGTGAGCAGTACTTC.

The chain employs TRBV30 and TRBJ2-7, with 8 positions matching TRBD1. Trimming cost V 2 bases and J 2 bases; bases outside gene matches: 5. The CDR3 sequence is 14 residues long. Germline V gene lookup returns CDR1 GTSNPN and CDR2 SVGIG (reference sequence). The CDR3 coding sequence is TGTGCCTGGAGTAAACCGGGACAGGCCTACGAGCAGTACTTC. Protein product: CAWSKPGQAYEQYF.

The rearrangement joins TRBV7-9 to TRBJ1-4, with 8 bases that match TRBD1. J was trimmed by 8 bases and V by 2 bases; bases with no gene match: 10. The CDR3 length is 16 residues. Germline V gene lookup returns CDR1 SEHNR and CDR2 FQNEAQ (reference sequence). CDR3 DNA: TGTGCCAGCAGCTTAAGGGCGGTCGCAGGGGGCGAAAAACTGTTTTTT. It codes for CASSLRAVAGGEKLFF.

The V call is TRBV11-3, the J call TRBJ2-3, with D possibly being TRBD2 (8 bases). CDR1 and CDR2 (germline): SGHNT, YENEEA. This CDR3 has 15 residues. V was shortened by 6 bases and J by 1 base, with 14 bases between the two germline ends. CDR3 amino acids: CASSREGAGTDTQYF. The CDR3 DNA is TGTGCCAGCAGTCGGGAGGGGGCAGGCACAGATACGCAGTATTTT. The entire variable domain, with the rest obtained from reference TRBV11-3 and TRBJ2-3, is as follows: EAGVVQSPRYKIIEKKQPVAFWCNPISGHNTLYWYLQNLGQGPELLIRYENEEAVDDSQLPKDRFSAERLKGVDSTLKIQPAELGDSAVYLCASSREGAGTDTQYFGPGTRLTVL.

The chain joins TRBV10-3 to TRBJ1-1; D remains unclear. The ends were cut back, 0 bases at V and 0 bases at J, with 8 bases in the middle. The germline V gene encodes CDR1 ENHRY and CDR2 SYGVKD. The CDR3 extends over 15 amino acids. CDR3 sequence: CAISESPEMNTEAFF. The CDR3 bases are TGTGCCATCAGTGAGTCGCCGGAGATGAACACTGAAGCTTTCTTT.

This clone was seen more than once but under ten times. This sequence joins TRBV11-2 and TRBJ1-1; D is unresolved. The CDR3 runs 13 residues. Trimming shortened V by 2 bases and J by 3 bases, and 7 bases separated the two germline ends. The germline V gene encodes CDR1 SGHAT and CDR2 FQNNGV. The CDR3 reads CASSLFLDTEAFF. The CDR3 DNA reads TGTGCCAGCAGCTTATTTTTAGACACTGAAGCTTTCTTT. Looking up the rest from reference TRBV11-2 and TRBJ1-1 gives the full variable domain: EAGVAQSPRYKIIEKRQSVAFWCNPISGHATLYWYQQILGQGPKLLIQFQNNGVVDDSQLPKDRFSAERLKGVDSTLKIQPAKLEDSAVYLCASSLFLDTEAFFGQGTRLTVV.

This clone has more than one count but fewer than ten. This chain uses TRBV6-4 with TRBJ2-1, with D perhaps TRBD1 (6 bases). With 0 bases removed from V and 5 bases from J, the gap between germline ends came to 11 bases. Germline assignment: CDR1 MRHNA and CDR2 SNTAGT. This CDR3 has 15 residues. CDR3 sequence: CASSDSLTGDNEQFF. The DNA for the CDR3 is TGTGCCAGCAGTGACTCTTTGACAGGAGACAATGAGCAGTTCTTC.

The chain employs TRBV30 and TRBJ2-3; 9 nucleotides agree with TRBD1. V was clipped by 0 bases and J by 1 base; unmatched bases: 8. Germline V CDR1 and CDR2: GTSNPN, SVGIG (reference sequence). The length of the CDR3 is 17 residues. The CDR3: CAWSVKMRTGGTDTQYF. The CDR3 DNA sequence: TGTGCCTGGAGTGTGAAGATGAGGACAGGGGGCACAGATACGCAGTATTTT.

The J gene is TRBJ1-1, the V gene TRBV4-1; 7 bases are a match to TRBD1. The junction had 7 bases not matched to a gene; V was cut back by 0 bases and J by 6 bases. In germline, CDR1 is MGHRA, CDR2 YSYEKL. The CDR3 is 15 amino acids. This CDR3 is CASSQDETGYAEAFF. In DNA form, the CDR3 reads TGCGCCAGCAGCCAAGATGAGACAGGGTACGCTGAAGCTTTCTTT.

The chain carries TRBV30 and TRBJ1-1; D is unclear. Germline assignment: CDR1 GTSNPN and CDR2 SVGIG (reference sequence). Between the trimmed V and J ends, which lost 4 bases and 7 bases, there was a span of 19 bases. This CDR3 region has 14 residues. CDR3 sequence (DNA): TGTGCCTGGAAATTTGATAGGGCTTATCGTGAAGCTTTCTTT. This gives the protein CAWKFDRAYREAFF.

This clone was recorded only once. The CDR3 bases are TGTGCCAGCAGCTTCCATCTGGGGGGGCCTTCAGCTAATGAAAAACTGTTTTTT. It is translated as CASSFHLGGPSANEKLFF. The chain joins TRBV11-2 to TRBJ1-4; possible D gene TRBD1, 6 bases. This CDR3 has 18 residues. V dropped 3 bases and J dropped 3 bases, with 20 bases sitting between them. Germline V CDR1 and CDR2: SGHAT, FQNNGV.

The V gene is TRBV6-1, the J gene TRBJ1-2; D is possibly TRBD1 (5 bases). CDR1 is MNHNS, CDR2 SASEGT, per germline. V was trimmed by 3 bases and J by 4 bases, leaving 12 bases between them. The CDR3 extends over 14 amino acids. DNA for the CDR3: TGTGCCAGCAGTGACGGGGGGAATGTCTATGGCTACACCTTC. This gives the protein CASSDGGNVYGYTF.

This clone was detected only once. The J gene is TRBJ1-5, the V gene TRBV19; 11 nucleotides align to TRBD1. Germline V gives CDR1 LNHDA, CDR2 SQIVND (reference sequence). The ends lost 4 bases at V and 7 bases at J; junction bases unmatched: 9. CDR3 size: 16 residues. CDR3 nucleotides: TGTGCCAGTAGTACCCAGATCGGGACAGGGGGACAGCCCCAGCATTTT. Translation gives CASSTQIGTGGQPQHF.

The chain carries TRBV30 and TRBJ1-1; D unresolved. V was pared by 1 base and J by 11 bases, with 17 bases between. Germline V gene sequence: CDR1 GTSNPN, CDR2 SVGIG (reference sequence). The CDR3 runs 13 residues. CDR3 in DNA: TGTGCCTGGAGTGAGACATGGGATGGTAGGGCTTTCTTT. Translation gives CAWSETWDGRAFF.

The chain combines TRBV5-6 with TRBJ1-3; the D gene is possibly TRBD1 (5 bases). CDR1 and CDR2 from the germline V gene are SGHDT and YYEEEE. V dropped 4 bases and J dropped 0 bases, with 11 bases sitting between them. This CDR3 has 15 residues. The DNA for the CDR3 is TGTGCCAGCAGCCCCCGGGGCCTCTCTGGAAACACCATATATTTT. It codes for CASSPRGLSGNTIYF.

The rearrangement uses TRBV14 and TRBJ2-7, with D perhaps assigned TRBD1 or TRBD2 (6 bases each). The CDR3 contains 17 residues. The V and J ends lost 1 base and 1 base respectively, with 17 bases between them. CDR1 and CDR2 from the germline V gene are SGHDN and FVKESK. CDR3 sequence: CASSQVSGGGRSYEQYF. CDR3 DNA sequence: TGTGCCAGCAGCCAAGTCTCAGGAGGGGGGCGATCCTACGAGCAGTACTTC.

The chain is built from TRBV7-2 and TRBJ1-1; perhaps TRBD1 as D (5 bases). V was trimmed by 5 bases and J by 3 bases, leaving 10 bases between them. The germline V gene encodes CDR1 SGHTA and CDR2 FQGNSA. This CDR3 is built from 13 residues. The CDR3: CASSARQYTEAFF. The CDR3 bases are TGTGCCAGCAGCGCCCGACAGTACACTGAAGCTTTCTTT.

V and J are TRBV7-9 and TRBJ2-2; D uncertain. The germline V gene has CDR1 SEHNR and CDR2 FQNEAQ (reference sequence). V was clipped by 0 bases and J by 6 bases, with 8 bases between them. This CDR3 is 14 amino acids long. This CDR3 reads CASSLAALAGELFF. The CDR3 DNA sequence: TGTGCCAGCAGCTTAGCAGCTCTGGCCGGGGAGCTGTTTTTT.

The chain has TRBV14 and TRBJ2-3, with no clear D. V lost 0 bases and J 9 bases, leaving 13 bases between the germline ends. CDR3 length equals 14 residues. Germline CDR1 and CDR2: SGHDN and FVKESK. CDR3 DNA sequence: TGTGCCAGCAGCCAAGATGTACTCGTGGACACGCAGTATTTT. Encoded protein: CASSQDVLVDTQYF.

CDR3 amino acids: CASSLAGTGGRETQYF. The CDR3 coding sequence is TGTGCCAGCAGCTTAGCCGGGACAGGGGGGAGAGAGACCCAGTACTTC. This chain links TRBV11-2 with TRBJ2-5, with 11 bases fitting TRBD1. V lost 1 base and J lost 4; bases outside the gene matches: 5. The germline V gene encodes CDR1 SGHAT and CDR2 FQNNGV. The length of the CDR3 is 16 residues.

This rearrangement joins TRBV5-3 to TRBJ1-4, with D possibly being TRBD1 (5 bases). TRBV5-3 is reported as an ORF; its role is uncertain. V lost 0 bases to trimming and J lost 5 bases, with 14 bases between them. The CDR3 has 16 amino acids. In DNA, the CDR3 is TGTGCCAGAAGCTTGGAACTTACAGGAGTCAATGAAAAACTGTTTTTT. It yields the protein CARSLELTGVNEKLFF.

The chain uses TRBV24-1 and TRBJ2-3, with D uncertain. V lost 0 bases, J lost 9 bases, and 18 bases lay in between. The CDR3 loop spans 16 amino acids. Germline-derived CDR1 and CDR2 are KGHDR and SFDVKD. The CDR3 is CATSDLQANGFDTQYF. The CDR3 region has the DNA TGTGCCACCAGTGATTTGCAGGCTAACGGGTTTGACACGCAGTATTTT.

The chain recombines TRBV7-8 with TRBJ1-6; no definite D call. Germline V CDR1 and CDR2: SGHVS, FQNEAQ. This CDR3 spans 16 amino acids. Trimming took 1 base from V and 4 from J, leaving 11 bases between them. The chain's CDR3 is CASSLEAGPYNSPLHF. The CDR3 coding sequence is TGTGCCAGCAGCTTAGAGGCAGGACCTTATAATTCACCCCTCCACTTT. Variable domain in full (rest from reference TRBV7-8 and TRBJ1-6): GAGVSQSPRYKVAKRGQDVALRCDPISGHVSLFWYQQALGQGPEFLTYFQNEAQLDKSGLPSDRFFAERPEGSVSTLKIQRTQQEDSAVYLCASSLEAGPYNSPLHFGNGTRLTVT.

V gene TRBV5-5 combines with J gene TRBJ1-4; D call uncertain. Trimming removed 2 bases at V and 2 bases at J, with 1 base between. The CDR3 has 12 amino acids. Looked up from germline, CDR1 is SGHKS and CDR2 is YYEKEE (reference sequence). The CDR3 loop is CASSFTNEKLFF. CDR3 DNA sequence: TGTGCCAGCAGCTTCACTAATGAAAAACTGTTTTTT. The whole variable domain, remainder taken from reference TRBV5-5 and TRBJ1-4, is DAGVTQSPTHLIKTRGQQVTLRCSPISGHKSVSWYQQVLGQGPQFIFQYYEKEERGRGNFPDRFSARQFPNYSSELNVNALLLGDSALYLCASSFTNEKLFFGSGTQLSVL.